This T cell receptor beta chain was captured in a study of T cell responses to AZD1222 COVID-19 vaccine. V was clipped by 5 bases and J by 3 bases, with 14 bases between them. This CDR3 contains 15 residues. Germline CDR1 reads SGHVS; CDR2 reads FQNEAQ. The protocol was immunoSEQ multiplex PCR, while the TCRdb copy is restricted to in-frame clones and leaves out a portion. The data hold about 180,000 clones, with around 90% observed a single time. Sample: peripheral blood, taken on day 0 of AZD1222 vaccination. The TCR sequence derives from an adult in good health. This chain joins TRBV7-8 and TRBJ2-4; D may be TRBD1 (6 bases). CDR3 DNA: TGTGCCAGCAGCGCCCGAGAGGGGGTCAAAAACATTCAGTACTTC. It codes for CASSAREGVKNIQYF.